This T cell receptor (beta chain) came from a study of blood T cell repertoires in COVID-19. Study information: Spain, Italy and the United States supplied samples that represented acute and convalescent COVID-19. The cDNA or gDNA used as material had been derived from T cells, B-cell-depleted T cells, or PBMCs.

The method was immunoSEQ multiplex PCR; TCRdb's version includes in-frame clones alone and lacks a portion of them. The data show approximately 110,000 clones, over 65% seen once. This clone appeared once. Specimen: peripheral blood. This clonotype originated in a human donor with acute or convalescent COVID-19. The donor label of this sample is uncertain.

The CDR3 region has the DNA TGCAGCGCCGGGGCCGGGACAGGGGGCAGGGAGCAGTACTTC. This codes for CSAGAGTGGREQYF. This chain uses TRBV29-1 with TRBJ2-7, with 12 bases that match TRBD1. CDR1 and CDR2 (germline): SQVTM, ANQGSEA. The CDR3 covers 14 residues. V was clipped by 7 bases and J by 7 bases; unmatched bases: 11.